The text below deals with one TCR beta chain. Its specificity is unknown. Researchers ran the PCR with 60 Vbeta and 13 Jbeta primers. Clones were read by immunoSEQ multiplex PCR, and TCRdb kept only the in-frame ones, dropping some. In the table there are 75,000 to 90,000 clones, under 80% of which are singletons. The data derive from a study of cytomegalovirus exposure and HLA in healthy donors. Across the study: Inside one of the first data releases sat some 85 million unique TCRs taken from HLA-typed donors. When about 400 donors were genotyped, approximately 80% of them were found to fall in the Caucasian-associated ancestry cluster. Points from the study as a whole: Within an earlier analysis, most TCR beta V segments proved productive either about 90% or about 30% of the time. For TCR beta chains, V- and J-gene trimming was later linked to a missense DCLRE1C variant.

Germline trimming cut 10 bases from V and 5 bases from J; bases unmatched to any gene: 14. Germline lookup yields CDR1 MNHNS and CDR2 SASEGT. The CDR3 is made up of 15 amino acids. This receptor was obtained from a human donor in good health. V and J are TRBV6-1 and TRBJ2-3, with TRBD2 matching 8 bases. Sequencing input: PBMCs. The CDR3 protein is CATKVGGGQIDTQYF. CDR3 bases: TGTGCCACCAAAGTCGGGGGGGGCCAGATAGATACGCAGTATTTT.